This TCR beta chain is from a study of CD8+ T cells in alopecia areata. In the study overall: Percentage of affected scalp area was the basis on which treated patients' severity was scored.

With 1 base removed from V and 3 bases from J, the gap between germline ends came to 9 bases. The CDR3 length is 13 residues. Germline V gene data show CDR1 as SQVTM and CDR2 as ANQGSEA. Extraction and reverse transcription of RNA yielded cDNA as the sequencing template. Data came from immunoSEQ multiplex PCR; TCRdb stores just in-frame clones and leaves some out. The table includes around 70,000 clones, about 30% detected once. Specified treatment: oral pan-JAK inhibitor, 5-10 mg twice daily. The source material was CD8+ T cells sorted from blood, sampled at week 4, from a patient treated with tofacitinib. This chain uses TRBV29-1 with TRBJ1-2, with D unresolved. This receptor was taken from a human donor with alopecia areata. The CDR3 DNA reads as TGCAGCGTTGAAGGGCAGGAGGACTATGGCTACACCTTC. Residues: CSVEGQEDYGYTF.